Sequencing of this T cell receptor beta chain was carried out in a study of Graves' ophthalmopathy and Graves' hyperthyroidism. Study as a whole: The blood sample was drawn at first diagnosis and before any treatment. Notes on the study in general: Using 13 signatures, a model distinguished ophthalmopathy from stable hyperthyroidism, reaching roughly 90% sensitivity and approximately 81% specificity.

The TCR beta CDR3 regions underwent amplification from RNA transcripts. The first-round RT-PCR employed HTBI primers together with the Qiagen OneStep RT-PCR kit. A multiplex PCR was then performed as the second round. TCRdb redid the calling of the multiplex PCR reads with MiXCR, one entry per CDR3 protein. The data contain fewer than 250,000 distinct CDR3 sequences, approximately 28% of them singletons. Ten or more counts support this clonotype. Its antigen is unidentified. Trimming took 4 bases from V and 3 from J; bases not matched to a gene: 9. Germline V lookup: CDR1 KGHSH, CDR2 LQKENI. The CDR3 is made up of 16 amino acids.

The rearrangement uses TRBV18 and TRBJ2-5; 9 bases are a match to TRBD1. The material sequenced was peripheral blood. This sequence originates from a man aged 45-65 years with Graves' ophthalmopathy. The DNA for the CDR3 is TGTGCCAGCTCACGTTTACAGGGGGCGCTTGAAGAGACCCAGTACTTC. The encoded protein is CASSRLQGALEETQYF.